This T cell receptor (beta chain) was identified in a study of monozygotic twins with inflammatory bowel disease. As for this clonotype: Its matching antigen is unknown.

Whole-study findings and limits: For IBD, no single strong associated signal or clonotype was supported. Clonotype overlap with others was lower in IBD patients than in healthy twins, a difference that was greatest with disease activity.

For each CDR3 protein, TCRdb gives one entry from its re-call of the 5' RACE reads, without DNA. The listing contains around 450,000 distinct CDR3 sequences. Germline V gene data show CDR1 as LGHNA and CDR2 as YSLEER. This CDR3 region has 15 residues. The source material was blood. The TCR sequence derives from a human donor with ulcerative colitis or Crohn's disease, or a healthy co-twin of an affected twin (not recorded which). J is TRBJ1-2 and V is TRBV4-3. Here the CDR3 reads CASSQFHGLLNGYTF.